This TCR beta chain is drawn from a study of CD8+CD57+ T cells in acquired aplastic anemia. The study's findings and limits: A set of twenty-nine CD8+ CDR3 sequences was shared between patients and controls, and these sequences appeared highly expressed in patients.

All sequencing subjects had displayed CD8+CD57+ cell expansion on flow cytometry. Note on this clonotype: Its antigen is unknown. The DNA is left out, because the CDR3 cannot be placed on it with certainty; the CDR3 is given as TCRdb lists it.

The CDR3 numbers 14 amino acids, ends counted. Germline V gene data show CDR1 as SEHNR and CDR2 as FQNEAQ (reference sequence). TCR beta VDJ and CDR3 profiles were obtained from a genomic DNA template. TCRdb re-analysed the reads in MiXCR, keeping a single row per CDR3 protein. The sample has 260,000 or so distinct CDR3 sequences; approximately 86% are singletons. The sequence was obtained from a human donor with aplastic anemia. The genes are TRBV7-9 and TRBJ2-3; the table's D call of TRBD1 was not tested on the DNA. The specimen was sorted CD4+, CD8+, or CD8+CD57+ T cells (not recorded which) from PBMCs. The CDR3 sequence: CASSDADTQYFRPF.